Each of the 20 T cell receptor beta chains below was sequenced from the same sample in a study of shared clonotypes between healthy human individuals. Produced via immunoSEQ multiplex PCR; TCRdb's table is partial and in-frame only. This sample has 2 million to 3 million clones; roughly 93% occur once, and the top ten carry approximately 0.36%. Sequenced material: naive CD4+ T cells from PBMCs. Regarding subset: CD45RA+ positively selected. These receptors were taken from a man aged 18-30 years in good health. Some clones in this sample may be carry-over from other donors' samples.

This clone is a singleton in its sample. The same CDR3 is also encoded by other DNA sequences in this sample. The rearrangement joins TRBV9 to TRBJ2-1; D tentatively reads TRBD1 or TRBD2 (6 bases each). V was clipped by 2 bases and J by 0 bases, with 12 bases between them. Germline V gene lookup returns CDR1 SGDLS and CDR2 YYNGEE. This CDR3 spans 16 amino acids. CDR3 DNA sequence: TGTGCCAGCAGCGTCCTAGGGGGGAGCTCCTACAATGAGCAGTTCTTC. This encodes CASSVLGGSSYNEQFF.

V usage is TRBV9 and J usage is TRBJ1-1; TRBD1 is a possible D gene (5 bases). Looked up from germline, CDR1 is SGDLS and CDR2 is YYNGEE. Trimming cost V 3 bases and J 3 bases, with 18 bases left between them. This CDR3 is 16 amino acids long. The CDR3 nucleotides are TGTGCCAGCAGCGCAGTCGGCGGTGGGGCCCACACTGAAGCTTTCTTT. Its protein product is CASSAVGGGAHTEAFF.

V usage is TRBV19 and J usage is TRBJ1-5, with D perhaps TRBD1 (5 bases). The CDR3 sequence is 13 residues long. The germline V gene encodes CDR1 LNHDA and CDR2 SQIVND (reference sequence). V lost 6 bases, J lost 5 bases, and 11 bases lay in between. The CDR3 bases are TGTGCCAGTAGCAGACGACAGTATCAGCCCCAGCATTTT. This gives the protein CASSRRQYQPQHF. The variable domain in full, completed from reference TRBV19 and TRBJ1-5, reads DGGITQSPKYLFRKEGQNVTLSCEQNLNHDAMYWYRQDPGQGLRLIYYSQIVNDFQKGDIAEGYSVSREKKESFPLTVTSAQKNPTAFYLCASSRRQYQPQHFGDGTRLSIL.

The V call is TRBV27, the J call TRBJ1-1; 10 nucleotides match TRBD1. The trim removed 4 bases at V and 5 bases at J, leaving 7 bases unmatched. CDR1 and CDR2 from the germline V gene are MNHEY and SMNVEV (reference sequence). The CDR3 runs 15 residues. The CDR3 DNA follows: TGTGCCAGCAGTTCAATAGGACAGGGGGGAACTGAAGCTTTCTTT. As protein: CASSSIGQGGTEAFF.

The chain recombines TRBV7-9 with TRBJ1-4; 9 bases align to TRBD1. Germline loops: CDR1 SEHNR, CDR2 FQNEAQ (reference sequence). V dropped 5 bases and J dropped 5; count of bases not matched to a gene: 15. This CDR3 comprises 18 residues. The CDR3 reads CASSPPWTGDRENEKLFF. The CDR3 DNA reads TGTGCCAGCAGCCCGCCATGGACAGGGGATCGAGAGAATGAAAAACTGTTTTTT.

This clone was recorded only once. This chain joins TRBV5-1 and TRBJ1-1; the D is unclear. The germline V gene encodes CDR1 SGHRS and CDR2 YFSETQ. There are 13 residues in the CDR3. The ends were cut back, 2 bases at V and 7 bases at J, with 12 bases in the middle. The CDR3 is CASSLNVGNEAFF. CDR3 nucleotides: TGCGCCAGCAGCTTAAACGTCGGGAATGAAGCTTTCTTT.

This clone came up a few times. The V call is TRBV5-1, the J call TRBJ1-1; TRBD1 might be the D (6 bases). The CDR3 spans 14 residues. Trimming cost V 1 base and J 3 bases, with 10 bases left between them. CDR1 and CDR2 (germline): SGHRS, YFSETQ. The CDR3 coding sequence is TGCGCCAGCAGCTTGAACAGGGTCGACACTGAAGCTTTCTTT. This codes for CASSLNRVDTEAFF.

The rearrangement links TRBV28 to TRBJ1-1, with a weak D call TRBD1 (6 bases). The V end was cut by 4 bases, the J end by 0 bases, with 12 bases between. The CDR3 has 15 residues. Germline assignment: CDR1 MDHEN and CDR2 SYDVKM. In nucleotides, the CDR3 is TGTGCCAGCAGTTCCCTAGGACAGATGAACACTGAAGCTTTCTTT. It translates to CASSSLGQMNTEAFF. Combining the CDR3 with reference TRBV28 and TRBJ1-1 gives the whole variable domain DVKVTQSSRYLVKRTGEKVFLECVQDMDHENMFWYRQDPGLGLRLIYFSYDVKMKEKGDIPEGYSVSREKKERFSLILESASTNQTSMYLCASSSLGQMNTEAFFGQGTRLTVV.

V usage is TRBV18 and J usage is TRBJ1-1, with TRBD1 as a possible D gene (6 bases). Germline lookup yields CDR1 KGHSH and CDR2 LQKENI. The CDR3 spans 14 residues. V was pared by 0 bases and J by 3 bases, with 8 bases between. The CDR3 loop reads CASSPPPGDTEAFF. The CDR3 DNA reads as TGTGCCAGCTCACCACCCCCAGGGGACACTGAAGCTTTCTTT.

This sequence joins TRBV10-3 and TRBJ2-7; 7 nucleotides line up with TRBD2. Unmatched junction bases numbered 3, after V lost 2 bases and J lost 2 bases. Germline V gene lookup returns CDR1 ENHRY and CDR2 SYGVKD. The CDR3 runs 14 residues. CDR3: CAISEATSAYEQYF. CDR3 in DNA: TGTGCCATCAGTGAGGCTACTAGCGCCTACGAGCAGTACTTC.

The J gene is TRBJ2-1, the V gene TRBV5-1, with 12 positions matching TRBD1. The V segment lost 0 bases and the J segment 10 bases; nucleotides outside the gene matches: 5. CDR1 is SGHRS and CDR2 is YFSETQ in the germline V gene. The CDR3 spans 15 residues. Here the CDR3 reads CASSLDGTGGREQFF. CDR3 sequence (DNA): TGCGCCAGCAGCTTGGACGGGACAGGGGGCCGGGAGCAGTTCTTC.

The chain has TRBV7-3 and TRBJ2-5; 10 nucleotides align to TRBD1. J was trimmed by 4 bases and V by 2 bases; bases with no gene match: 7. CDR1 and CDR2 from the germline V gene are SGHTA and FQGTGA. The CDR3 contains 16 residues. The CDR3 loop is CASSLVGTGAVETQYF. The CDR3 nucleotides are TGTGCCAGCAGCTTAGTAGGGACAGGGGCCGTAGAGACCCAGTACTTC.

This chain joins TRBV7-9 and TRBJ2-7; 8 bases match TRBD1. The junction had 8 bases not matched to a gene; V was cut back by 5 bases and J by 2 bases. This CDR3 comprises 15 residues. Germline values: CDR1 SEHNR, CDR2 FQNEAQ (reference sequence). The CDR3 loop is CASSPRRTGTYEQYF. The CDR3, as DNA: TGTGCCAGCAGCCCCCGCAGGACAGGGACCTACGAGCAGTACTTC.

In DNA form, the CDR3 reads TGTGCCATCAGCTGGGACAGGGAGGCAACTAATGAAAAACTGTTTTTT. The encoded protein is CAISWDREATNEKLFF. The chain joins TRBV10-3 to TRBJ1-4, with 9 bases aligning to TRBD1. CDR1 ENHRY and CDR2 SYGVKD come from the germline V gene. J lost 0 bases, V lost 6 bases, and 5 bases had no gene match. The CDR3 is 16 amino acids.

This rearrangement joins TRBV7-8 to TRBJ1-2; TRBD1 is a possible D gene (5 bases). Germline-derived CDR1 and CDR2 are SGHVS and FQNEAQ. The germline V and J ends were trimmed by 1 base and 3 bases, with 12 bases remaining between them. The CDR3 is made up of 15 amino acids. CDR3 sequence reads: CASSLGSGVDYGYTF. CDR3 nucleotides: TGTGCCAGCAGCTTAGGGTCGGGGGTGGACTATGGCTACACCTTC.

The V and J genes are TRBV5-6 and TRBJ1-3, with unresolved D. Trimming took 0 bases from V and 7 from J, leaving 11 bases between them. Germline-derived CDR1 and CDR2 are SGHDT and YYEEEE. This CDR3 is 14 amino acids long. The CDR3 spells CASSLGHSKNTIYF. CDR3 DNA sequence: TGTGCCAGCAGCTTGGGGCACAGTAAGAACACCATATATTTT.

The chain uses TRBV11-3 and TRBJ2-7, with unresolved D. Trimming left V 8 bases short and J 7 bases short, with 15 bases between. CDR1 and CDR2 (germline): SGHNT, YENEEA. The CDR3 is 12 amino acids. This CDR3 reads CASGRTAEEQYF. Here the CDR3 DNA reads TGTGCCAGCGGACGTACGGCGGAAGAGCAGTACTTC.

The V call is TRBV6-5, the J call TRBJ1-2; perhaps TRBD1 as D (5 bases). Trimming removed 2 bases from V and 0 bases from J, with 7 bases in between. Germline V gene data show CDR1 as MNHEY and CDR2 as SVGAGI. This CDR3 is 14 amino acids long. The CDR3 sequence is CASSYGAPNYGYTF. In DNA form, the CDR3 reads TGTGCCAGCAGTTACGGGGCCCCTAACTATGGCTACACCTTC.

The V call is TRBV11-3, the J call TRBJ2-1, with 7 bases fitting TRBD2. This CDR3 has 13 residues. Losses at the gene ends were 2 bases for V and 9 bases for J; bases not matched to a gene: 4. Germline CDR1 SGHNT, CDR2 YENEEA. CDR3 sequence: CASSLTSAGEQFF. CDR3 bases: TGTGCCAGCAGCTTAACTAGCGCCGGTGAGCAGTTCTTC.

The V gene is TRBV28, the J gene TRBJ1-2; D uncertain. Trimming took 7 bases from V and 4 from J, leaving 13 bases between them. The CDR3 has 13 amino acids. The germline V gene has CDR1 MDHEN and CDR2 SYDVKM. CDR3 loop: CASTAAGGYGYTF. The CDR3, as DNA: TGTGCCAGCACGGCCGCCGGTGGCTATGGCTACACCTTC.